A selection of T cell receptor beta chains follows, all from one sample in a study of T cell repertoires in cytomegalovirus infection. Each CDR3 protein is one row after TCRdb ran MiXCR on the reads. The data show 150,000 to 200,000 distinct CDR3 sequences, roughly 19% seen once. Sequenced input: PBMCs. The receptors shown here come from a human donor in good health (CMV status not recorded). Some clones in this sample may be carry-over from other donors' samples. Each CDR3 is given with its conserved first and last residue. D genes are given only for firm matches. Clone size, where shown, is once, few, many, or a class for clones that have expanded.

abundance: many; d_gene: .; v_gene: TRBV28; j_gene: TRBJ2-3; CDR3nt: TGTGCCAGCAGACCGCGCGGCGCAGATACGCAGTATTTT; CDR3aa: CASRPRGADTQYF
abundance: many; d_gene: TRBD1; v_gene: TRBV7-2; j_gene: TRBJ1-2; CDR3nt: TGTGCCAGCAGCTTAGACACAGGGGGCTTTCGGGGCTACACCTTC; CDR3aa: CASSLDTGGFRGYTF
abundance: many; d_gene: TRBD2; v_gene: TRBV7-2; j_gene: TRBJ2-7; CDR3nt: TGTGCCAGCAGCTTCCGACTAGCGGGAGCTGGGGGAGTAAGGTACGAGCAGTACTTC; CDR3aa: CASSFRLAGAGGVRYEQYF
abundance: once; d_gene: TRBD1; v_gene: TRBV11-3; j_gene: TRBJ2-6; CDR3nt: TGTGCCAGCAGCTTATGGGCCGGGACAGCCTCTTCTGGGGCCAACGTCCTGACTTTC; CDR3aa: CASSLWAGTASSGANVLTF
abundance: many; d_gene: .; v_gene: TRBV11-2; j_gene: TRBJ2-1; CDR3nt: TGTGCCAGCAGCTTGCGGGAAGCCTTTTACAATGAGCAGTTCTTC; CDR3aa: CASSLREAFYNEQFF
abundance: .; d_gene: .; v_gene: TRBV20-1; j_gene: TRBJ2-4; CDR3nt: TGCAGTGCTAGAGTCCCAGGGACTGACATTCAGTACTTC; CDR3aa: CSARVPGTDIQYF
abundance: many; d_gene: .; v_gene: TRBV10-3; j_gene: TRBJ2-1; CDR3nt: TGTGCCATCAGTGAGTCCGATGGGGATGAGCAGTTCTTC; CDR3aa: CAISESDGDEQFF
abundance: .; d_gene: TRBD2; v_gene: TRBV18; j_gene: TRBJ2-1; CDR3nt: TGTGCCAGCTCTGATCGAGCGGGAGACGTTTACAATGAGCAGTTCTTC; CDR3aa: CASSDRAGDVYNEQFF
abundance: .; d_gene: TRBD1; v_gene: TRBV7-6; j_gene: TRBJ2-7; CDR3nt: TGTGCCAGCAGCTTAGACGGGACAGCCACCTACGAGCAGTACTTC; CDR3aa: CASSLDGTATYEQYF
abundance: many; d_gene: .; v_gene: TRBV4-1; j_gene: TRBJ1-2; CDR3nt: TGCGCCAGCAGCCAAGCCCCACAGGGAACCTATGGCTACACCTTC; CDR3aa: CASSQAPQGTYGYTF
abundance: many; d_gene: .; v_gene: TRBV7-2; j_gene: TRBJ2-2; CDR3nt: TGTGCCAGCTACGGGGGTTATCCCGGGGAGCTGTTTTTT; CDR3aa: CASYGGYPGELFF
abundance: few; d_gene: TRBD2; v_gene: TRBV20-1; j_gene: TRBJ2-3; CDR3nt: TGCAGTGCTAGCAGGACTAGCGGGGCTTCAGATACGCAGTATTTT; CDR3aa: CSASRTSGASDTQYF
abundance: .; d_gene: TRBD1; v_gene: TRBV25-1; j_gene: TRBJ2-5; CDR3nt: TGTGCCAGCAGTGACCCCCGGGCGGGACAGGGGACGGAGACCCAGTACTTC; CDR3aa: CASSDPRAGQGTETQYF
abundance: .; d_gene: .; v_gene: TRBV3-1; j_gene: TRBJ2-1; CDR3nt: TGTGCCAGCAGCCAAGAAGGGGAATCCTACAATGAGCAGTTCTTC; CDR3aa: CASSQEGESYNEQFF
abundance: few; d_gene: .; v_gene: TRBV5-5; j_gene: TRBJ2-7; CDR3nt: TGTGCCAGCAGCAGGGACTTCCACGAGCAGTACTTC; CDR3aa: CASSRDFHEQYF
abundance: .; d_gene: .; v_gene: TRBV5-1; j_gene: TRBJ2-7; CDR3nt: TGCGCCAGCAGGCAAACAGGGTCCCTCGCCTACGAGCAGTACTTC; CDR3aa: CASRQTGSLAYEQYF
abundance: .; d_gene: TRBD1; v_gene: TRBV6-6; j_gene: TRBJ1-5; CDR3nt: TGTGCCAGCAGTAAACCACAGGGGGCCGGTCAGCCCCAGCATTTT; CDR3aa: CASSKPQGAGQPQHF
abundance: few; d_gene: .; v_gene: TRBV6-6; j_gene: TRBJ2-1; CDR3nt: TGTGCCAGCACCATGGGCGGGTCCTACAATGAGCAGTTCTTC; CDR3aa: CASTMGGSYNEQFF
abundance: many; d_gene: .; v_gene: TRBV7-2; j_gene: TRBJ2-7; CDR3nt: TGTGCCAGCAGCTTAACCGACACTTACTACGAGCAGTACTTC; CDR3aa: CASSLTDTYYEQYF
abundance: few; d_gene: TRBD1; v_gene: TRBV7-9; j_gene: TRBJ2-6; CDR3nt: TGTGCCAGCAGCTCAGGACCGGGACAGGGGGCGTTAGGGGCCAACGTCCTGACTTTC; CDR3aa: CASSSGPGQGALGANVLTF
abundance: medium-sized; d_gene: TRBD2; v_gene: TRBV7-2; j_gene: TRBJ2-1; CDR3nt: TGTGCCAGCAGCTACGGACTAGCGGCCAACAATGAGCAGTTCTTC; CDR3aa: CASSYGLAANNEQFF
abundance: .; d_gene: .; v_gene: TRBV5-4; j_gene: TRBJ1-5; CDR3nt: TGTGCCAGCAGCGTGGGGGGGGGGTATGGCGATCAGCCCCAGCATTTT; CDR3aa: CASSVGGGYGDQPQHF
abundance: .; d_gene: .; v_gene: TRBV5-1; j_gene: TRBJ1-6; CDR3nt: TGCGCCAGCAGCTCTGAGACATCCAGGGCCAATTCACCCCTCCACTTT; CDR3aa: CASSSETSRANSPLHF
abundance: .; d_gene: .; v_gene: TRBV6-5; j_gene: TRBJ1-1; CDR3nt: TGTGCCAGCAGTCAAGGTCAAGAAGCTTTCTTT; CDR3aa: CASSQGQEAFF
abundance: few; d_gene: .; v_gene: TRBV29-1; j_gene: TRBJ1-1; CDR3nt: TGCAGCGTTGAAAGACATTTAAAGAACACTGAAGCTTTCTTT; CDR3aa: CSVERHLKNTEAFF
abundance: .; d_gene: .; v_gene: TRBV20-1; j_gene: TRBJ1-6; CDR3nt: TGCAGTGCCCGCATCACAGGGTATGAGAATTCACCCCTCCACTTT; CDR3aa: CSARITGYENSPLHF
abundance: once; d_gene: .; v_gene: TRBV28; j_gene: TRBJ2-7; CDR3nt: TGTGCCAGCAGTTCGGGACAACTTACCAGGGCGTACTTC; CDR3aa: CASSSGQLTRAYF
abundance: .; d_gene: .; v_gene: TRBV7-4; j_gene: TRBJ2-7; CDR3nt: TGTGCCAGCAGCTTAGATATTTCGAGCGAGCAGTACTTC; CDR3aa: CASSLDISSEQYF
abundance: few; d_gene: .; v_gene: TRBV7-9; j_gene: TRBJ1-3; CDR3nt: TGTGCCAGCAGCTTAAAAACAGCCGGGACCGCTGGGAACACCATATATTTT; CDR3aa: CASSLKTAGTAGNTIYF
abundance: .; d_gene: .; v_gene: TRBV15; j_gene: TRBJ2-7; CDR3nt: TGTGCCACCAGCAGAGGCCCGTCGGGCCACGAGCAGTACTTC; CDR3aa: CATSRGPSGHEQYF
abundance: few; d_gene: TRBD1; v_gene: TRBV28; j_gene: TRBJ1-2; CDR3nt: TGTGCCAGCAGTAACAGGGGGAACTATGGCTACACCTTC; CDR3aa: CASSNRGNYGYTF
abundance: .; d_gene: TRBD2; v_gene: TRBV5-4; j_gene: TRBJ2-1; CDR3nt: TGTGCCAGCAGCTCCTCTAGCGGGAGATACAATGAGCAGTTCTTC; CDR3aa: CASSSSSGRYNEQFF